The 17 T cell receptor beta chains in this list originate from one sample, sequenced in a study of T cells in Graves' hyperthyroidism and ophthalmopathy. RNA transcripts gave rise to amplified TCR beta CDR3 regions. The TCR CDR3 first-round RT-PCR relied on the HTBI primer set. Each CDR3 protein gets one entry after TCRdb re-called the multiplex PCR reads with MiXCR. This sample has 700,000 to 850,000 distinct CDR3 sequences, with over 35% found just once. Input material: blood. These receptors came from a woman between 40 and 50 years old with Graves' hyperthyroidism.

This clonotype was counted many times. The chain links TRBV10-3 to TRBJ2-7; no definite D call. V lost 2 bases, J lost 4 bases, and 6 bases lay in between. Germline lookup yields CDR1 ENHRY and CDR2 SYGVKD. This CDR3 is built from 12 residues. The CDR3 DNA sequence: TGTGCCATCAGTGAGGGTGCGTACGAGCAGTACTTC. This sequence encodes CAISEGAYEQYF.

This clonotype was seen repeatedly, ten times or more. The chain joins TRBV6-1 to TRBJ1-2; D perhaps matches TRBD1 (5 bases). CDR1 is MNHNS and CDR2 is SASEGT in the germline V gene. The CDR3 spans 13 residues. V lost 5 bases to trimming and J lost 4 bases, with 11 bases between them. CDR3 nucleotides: TGTGCCAGCAGTTTGGACACCCTCTATGGCTACACCTTC. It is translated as CASSLDTLYGYTF.

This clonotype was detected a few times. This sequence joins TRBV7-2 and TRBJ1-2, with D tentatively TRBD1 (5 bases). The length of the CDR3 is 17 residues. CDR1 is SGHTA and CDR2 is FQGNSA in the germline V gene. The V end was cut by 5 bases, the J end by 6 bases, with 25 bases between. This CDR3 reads CASSPRAGEWGLHGYTF. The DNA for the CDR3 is TGTGCCAGCAGCCCCCGGGCCGGGGAGTGGGGCTTGCATGGCTACACCTTC.

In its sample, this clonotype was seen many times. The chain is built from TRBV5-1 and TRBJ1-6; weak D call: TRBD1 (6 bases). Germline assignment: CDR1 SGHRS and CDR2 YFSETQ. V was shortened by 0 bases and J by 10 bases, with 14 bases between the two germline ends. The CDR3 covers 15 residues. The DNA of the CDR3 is TGCGCCAGCAGCTTGGAATACAGGGTACAGTCACCCCTCCACTTT. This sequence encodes CASSLEYRVQSPLHF.

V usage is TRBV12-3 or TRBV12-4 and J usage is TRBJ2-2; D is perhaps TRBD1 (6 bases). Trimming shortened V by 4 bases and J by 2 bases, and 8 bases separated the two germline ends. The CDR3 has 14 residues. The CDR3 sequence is CASSSGHNTGELFF. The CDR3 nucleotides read TGTGCCAGCAGTTCGGGACACAACACCGGGGAGCTGTTTTTT.

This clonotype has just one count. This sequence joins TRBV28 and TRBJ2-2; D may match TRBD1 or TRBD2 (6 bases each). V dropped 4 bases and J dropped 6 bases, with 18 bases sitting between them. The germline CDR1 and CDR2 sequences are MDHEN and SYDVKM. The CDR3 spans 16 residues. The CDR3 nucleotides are TGTGCCAGCAGTTCCATTTCATACAGGGAGGCCGGGGAGCTGTTTTTT. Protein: CASSSISYREAGELFF.

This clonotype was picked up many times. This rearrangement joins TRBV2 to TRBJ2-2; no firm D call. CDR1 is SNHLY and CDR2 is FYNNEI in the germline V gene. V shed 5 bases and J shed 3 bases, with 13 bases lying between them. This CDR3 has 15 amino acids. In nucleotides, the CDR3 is TGTGCCAGCAGTCGGACGGATGCTTACACCGGGGAGCTGTTTTTT. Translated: CASSRTDAYTGELFF.

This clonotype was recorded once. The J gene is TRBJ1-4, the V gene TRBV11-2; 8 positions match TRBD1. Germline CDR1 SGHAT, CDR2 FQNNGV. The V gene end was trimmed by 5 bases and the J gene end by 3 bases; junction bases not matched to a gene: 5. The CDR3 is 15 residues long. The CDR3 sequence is CASSPQGAANEKLFF. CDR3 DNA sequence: TGTGCCAGCAGCCCGCAGGGGGCTGCTAATGAAAAACTGTTTTTT.

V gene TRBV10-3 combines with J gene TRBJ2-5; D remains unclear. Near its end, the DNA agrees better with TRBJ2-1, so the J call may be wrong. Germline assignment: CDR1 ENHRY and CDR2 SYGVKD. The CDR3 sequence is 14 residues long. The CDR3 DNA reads TGTGCCACCTGGACGAGACCCTCCTACAATGAGCAGTTCTTC. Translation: CATWTRPSYNEQFF.

The CDR3 is CASITQVMNTEAFF. DNA of the CDR3: TGTGCCAGCATTACCCAGGTGATGAACACTGAAGCTTTCTTT. V is TRBV10-3 and J is TRBJ1-1; D is uncertain. The ends were cut back, 10 bases at V and 0 bases at J, with 15 bases in the middle. This CDR3 region has 14 residues. Germline CDR1 ENHRY, CDR2 SYGVKD.

The CDR3 loop reads CSAKAGQIYGYTF. In DNA form, the CDR3 reads TGCAGTGCTAAGGCGGGACAGATCTATGGCTACACCTTC. The chain is built from TRBV20-1 and TRBJ1-2, with 7 bases aligning to TRBD1. After removal of 4 bases from V and 4 bases from J, the junction contained 6 bases not matched to a gene. Germline V gene sequence: CDR1 DFQATT, CDR2 SNEGSKA (reference sequence). The CDR3 runs 13 residues.

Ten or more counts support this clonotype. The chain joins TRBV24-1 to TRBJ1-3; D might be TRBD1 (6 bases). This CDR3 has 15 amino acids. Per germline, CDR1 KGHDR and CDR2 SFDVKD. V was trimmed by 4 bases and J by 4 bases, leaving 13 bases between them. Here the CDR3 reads CATSDPTGKGNTIYF. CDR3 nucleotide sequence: TGTGCCACCAGTGACCCTACAGGGAAAGGAAACACCATATATTTT.

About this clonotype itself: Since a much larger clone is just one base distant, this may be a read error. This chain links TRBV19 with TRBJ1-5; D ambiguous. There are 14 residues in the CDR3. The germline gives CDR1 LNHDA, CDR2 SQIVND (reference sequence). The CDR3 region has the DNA TGTGCCAGTAGATTGGGGTATAGCAGTCAGCCCCAGCATTTT. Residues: CASRLGYSSQPQHF.

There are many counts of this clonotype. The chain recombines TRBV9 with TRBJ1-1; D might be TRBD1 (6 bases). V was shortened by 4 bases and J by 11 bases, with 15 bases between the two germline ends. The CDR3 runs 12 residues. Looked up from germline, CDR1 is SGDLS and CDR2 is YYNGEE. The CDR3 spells CASSPQGDKAFF. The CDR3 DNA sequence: TGTGCCAGCAGCCCACAGGGAGACAAGGCTTTCTTT.

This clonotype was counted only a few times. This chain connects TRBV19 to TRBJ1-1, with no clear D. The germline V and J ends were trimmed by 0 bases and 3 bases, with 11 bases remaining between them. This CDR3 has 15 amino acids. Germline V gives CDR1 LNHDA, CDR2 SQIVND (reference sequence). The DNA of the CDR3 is TGTGCCAGTAGTATAGAACCGGCTTCCTACACTGAAGCTTTCTTT. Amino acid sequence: CASSIEPASYTEAFF.

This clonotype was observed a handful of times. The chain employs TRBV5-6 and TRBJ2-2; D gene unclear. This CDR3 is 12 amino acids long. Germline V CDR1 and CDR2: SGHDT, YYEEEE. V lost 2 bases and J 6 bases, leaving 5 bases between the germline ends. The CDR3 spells CASSFVPGELFF. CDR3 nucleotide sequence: TGTGCCAGCAGCTTTGTGCCCGGGGAGCTGTTTTTT.

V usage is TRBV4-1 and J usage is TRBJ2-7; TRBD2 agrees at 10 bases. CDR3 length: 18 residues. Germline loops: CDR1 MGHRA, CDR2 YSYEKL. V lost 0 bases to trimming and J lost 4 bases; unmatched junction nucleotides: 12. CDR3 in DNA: TGCGCCAGCAGCCAAGATAGAATGCTAGCGGGAGAAGGTTACGAGCAGTACTTC. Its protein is CASSQDRMLAGEGYEQYF.